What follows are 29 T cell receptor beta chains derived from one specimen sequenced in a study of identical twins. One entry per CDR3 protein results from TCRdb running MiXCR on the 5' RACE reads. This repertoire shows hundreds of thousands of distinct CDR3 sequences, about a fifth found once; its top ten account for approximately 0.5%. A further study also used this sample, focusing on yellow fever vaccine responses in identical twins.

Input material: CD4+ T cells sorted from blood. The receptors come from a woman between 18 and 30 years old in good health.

The CDR3 here is CATSRSPGQGQETQYF. DNA for the CDR3: TGTGCCACCAGCAGAAGCCCAGGACAGGGGCAAGAGACCCAGTACTTC. V is TRBV15 and J is TRBJ2-5, with 9 bases lining up with TRBD1. With 2 bases clipped from V and 2 bases from J, the junction kept 6 bases outside the gene matches. CDR1 is LNHNV, CDR2 YYDKDF, per germline (reference sequence). The CDR3 contains 16 residues.

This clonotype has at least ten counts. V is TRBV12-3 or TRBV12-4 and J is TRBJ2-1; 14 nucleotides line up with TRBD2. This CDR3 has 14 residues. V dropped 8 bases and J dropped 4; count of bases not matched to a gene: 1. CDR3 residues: CASGLAGGYNEQFF. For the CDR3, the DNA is TGTGCCAGCGGACTAGCGGGAGGTTACAATGAGCAGTTCTTC.

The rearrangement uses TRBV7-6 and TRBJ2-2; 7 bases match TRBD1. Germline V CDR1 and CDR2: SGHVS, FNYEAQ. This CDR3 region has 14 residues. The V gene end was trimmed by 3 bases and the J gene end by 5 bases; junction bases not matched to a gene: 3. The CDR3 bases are TGTGCCAGCAGCTTCGGGACAGAGACCGGGGAGCTGTTTTTT. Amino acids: CASSFGTETGELFF.

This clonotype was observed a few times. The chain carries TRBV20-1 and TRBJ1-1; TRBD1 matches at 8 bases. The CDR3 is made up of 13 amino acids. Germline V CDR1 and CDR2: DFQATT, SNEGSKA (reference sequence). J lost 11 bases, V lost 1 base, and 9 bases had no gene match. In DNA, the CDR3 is TGCAGTGCTAGAGGGACAGGGAGTGGTCAGGCTTTCTTT. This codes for CSARGTGSGQAFF.

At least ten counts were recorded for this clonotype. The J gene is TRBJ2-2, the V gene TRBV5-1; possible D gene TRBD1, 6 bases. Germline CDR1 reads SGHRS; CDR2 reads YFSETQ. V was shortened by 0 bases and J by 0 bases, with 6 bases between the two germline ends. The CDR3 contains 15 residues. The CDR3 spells CASSLEGANTGELFF. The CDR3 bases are TGCGCCAGCAGCTTGGAGGGGGCGAACACCGGGGAGCTGTTTTTT.

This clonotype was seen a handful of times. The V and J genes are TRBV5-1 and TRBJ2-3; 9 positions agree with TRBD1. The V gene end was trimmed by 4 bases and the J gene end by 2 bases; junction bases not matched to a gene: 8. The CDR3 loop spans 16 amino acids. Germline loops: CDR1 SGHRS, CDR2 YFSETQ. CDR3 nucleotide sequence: TGCGCCAGCAGCCGATCCCGGGACAGGGACACAGATACGCAGTATTTT. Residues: CASSRSRDRDTDTQYF.

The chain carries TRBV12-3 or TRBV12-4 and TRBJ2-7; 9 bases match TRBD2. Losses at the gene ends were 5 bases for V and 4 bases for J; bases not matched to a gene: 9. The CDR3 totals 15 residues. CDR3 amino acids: CASSRSGTSKYEQYF. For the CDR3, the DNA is TGTGCCAGCAGTCGCAGCGGGACTAGCAAATACGAGCAGTACTTC.

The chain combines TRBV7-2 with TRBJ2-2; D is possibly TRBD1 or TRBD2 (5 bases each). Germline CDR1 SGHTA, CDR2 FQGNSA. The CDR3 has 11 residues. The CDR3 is CARGDTGELFF. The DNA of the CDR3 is TGTGCTAGAGGGGACACCGGGGAGCTGTTTTTT. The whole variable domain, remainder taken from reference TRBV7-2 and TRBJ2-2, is GAGVSQSPSNKVTEKGKDVELRCDPISGHTALYWYRQSLGQGLEFLIYFQGNSAPDKSGLPSDRFSAERTGGSVSTLTIQRTQQEDSAVYLCARGDTGELFFGEGSRLTVL.

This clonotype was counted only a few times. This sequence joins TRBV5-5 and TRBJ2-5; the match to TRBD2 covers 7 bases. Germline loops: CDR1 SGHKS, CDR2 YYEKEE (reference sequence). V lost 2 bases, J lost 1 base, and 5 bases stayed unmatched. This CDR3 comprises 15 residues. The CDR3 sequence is CASSFGTTGQETQYF. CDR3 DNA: TGTGCCAGCAGCTTCGGGACTACGGGCCAAGAGACCCAGTACTTC.

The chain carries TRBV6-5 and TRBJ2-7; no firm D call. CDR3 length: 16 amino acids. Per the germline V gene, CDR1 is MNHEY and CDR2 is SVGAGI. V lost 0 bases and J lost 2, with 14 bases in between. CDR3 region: CASSYSRLGSPYEQYF. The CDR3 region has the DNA TGTGCCAGCAGTTACTCGCGGCTCGGTAGCCCCTACGAGCAGTACTTC.

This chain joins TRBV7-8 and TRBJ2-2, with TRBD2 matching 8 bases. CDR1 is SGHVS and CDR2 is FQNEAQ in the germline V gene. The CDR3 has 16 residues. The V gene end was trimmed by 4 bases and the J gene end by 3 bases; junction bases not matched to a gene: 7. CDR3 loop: CASSSRASGHTGELFF. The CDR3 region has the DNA TGTGCCAGCAGCTCCCGAGCTAGCGGGCACACCGGGGAGCTGTTTTTT.

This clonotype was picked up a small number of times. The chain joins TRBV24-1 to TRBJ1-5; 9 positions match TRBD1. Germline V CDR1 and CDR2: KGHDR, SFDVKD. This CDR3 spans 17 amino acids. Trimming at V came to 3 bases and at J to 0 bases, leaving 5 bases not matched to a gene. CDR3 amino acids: CATSDLRDRASNQPQHF. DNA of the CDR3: TGTGCCACCAGTGATCTCCGGGACAGGGCTAGCAATCAGCCCCAGCATTTT.

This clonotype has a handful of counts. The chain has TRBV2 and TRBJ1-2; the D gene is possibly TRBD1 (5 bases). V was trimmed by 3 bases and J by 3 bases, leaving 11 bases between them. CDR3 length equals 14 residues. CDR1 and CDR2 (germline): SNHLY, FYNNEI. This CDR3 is CASSEQGKYYGYTF. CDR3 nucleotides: TGTGCCAGCAGTGAGCAGGGAAAATACTATGGCTACACCTTC. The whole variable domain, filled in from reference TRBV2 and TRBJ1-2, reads EPEVTQTPSHQVTQMGQEVILRCVPISNHLYFYWYRQILGQKVEFLVSFYNNEISEKSEIFDDQFSVERPDGSNFTLKIRSTKLEDSAMYFCASSEQGKYYGYTFGSGTRLTVV.

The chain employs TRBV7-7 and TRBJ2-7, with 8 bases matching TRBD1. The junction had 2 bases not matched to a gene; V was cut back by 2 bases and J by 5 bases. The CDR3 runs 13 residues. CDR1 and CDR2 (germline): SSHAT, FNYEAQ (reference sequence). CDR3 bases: TGTGCCAGCAGCTTACAGGGGGCCAACGAGCAGTACTTC. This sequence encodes CASSLQGANEQYF.

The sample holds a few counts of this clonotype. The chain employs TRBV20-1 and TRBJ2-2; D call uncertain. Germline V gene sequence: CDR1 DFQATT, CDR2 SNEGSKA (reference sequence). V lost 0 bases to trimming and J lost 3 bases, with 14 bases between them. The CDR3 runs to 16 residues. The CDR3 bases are TGCAGTGCTAGAGATGGCCGGTCAGCTCACACCGGGGAGCTGTTTTTT. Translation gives CSARDGRSAHTGELFF.

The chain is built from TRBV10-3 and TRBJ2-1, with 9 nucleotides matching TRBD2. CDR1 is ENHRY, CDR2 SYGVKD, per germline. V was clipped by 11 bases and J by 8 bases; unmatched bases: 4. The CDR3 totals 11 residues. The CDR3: CAAGTSHEQFF. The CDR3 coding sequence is TGTGCCGCAGGGACTAGCCATGAGCAGTTCTTC.

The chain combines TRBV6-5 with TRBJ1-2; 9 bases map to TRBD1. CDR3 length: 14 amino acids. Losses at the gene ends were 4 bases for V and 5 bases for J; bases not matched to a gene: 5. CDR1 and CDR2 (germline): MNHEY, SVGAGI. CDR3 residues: CASSSDRGKYGYTF. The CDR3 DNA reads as TGTGCCAGCAGTTCGGACAGGGGAAAGTATGGCTACACCTTC.

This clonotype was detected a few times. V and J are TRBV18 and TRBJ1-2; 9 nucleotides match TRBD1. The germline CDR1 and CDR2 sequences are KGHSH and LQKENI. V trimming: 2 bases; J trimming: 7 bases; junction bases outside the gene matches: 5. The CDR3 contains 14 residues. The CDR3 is CASSPVQGAGGYTF. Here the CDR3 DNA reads TGTGCCAGCTCACCAGTACAGGGGGCTGGTGGCTACACCTTC.

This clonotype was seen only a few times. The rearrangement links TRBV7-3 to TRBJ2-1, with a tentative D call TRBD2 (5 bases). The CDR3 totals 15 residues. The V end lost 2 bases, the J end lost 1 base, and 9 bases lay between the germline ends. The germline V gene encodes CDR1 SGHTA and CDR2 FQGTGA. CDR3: CASSLSPGSYNEQFF. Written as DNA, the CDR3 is TGTGCCAGCAGCTTATCCCCGGGGTCCTACAATGAGCAGTTCTTC. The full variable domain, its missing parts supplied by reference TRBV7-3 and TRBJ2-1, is GAGVSQTPSNKVTEKGKYVELRCDPISGHTALYWYRQSLGQGPEFLIYFQGTGAADDSGLPNDRFFAVRPEGSVSTLKIQRTERGDSAVYLCASSLSPGSYNEQFFGPGTRLTVL.

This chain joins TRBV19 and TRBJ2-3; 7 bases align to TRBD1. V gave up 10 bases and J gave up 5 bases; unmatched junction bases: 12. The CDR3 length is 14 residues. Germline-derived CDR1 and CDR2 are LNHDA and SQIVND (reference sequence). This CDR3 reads CATGQDRLGDTQYF. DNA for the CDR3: TGTGCCACCGGGCAGGACAGGCTGGGAGATACGCAGTATTTT.

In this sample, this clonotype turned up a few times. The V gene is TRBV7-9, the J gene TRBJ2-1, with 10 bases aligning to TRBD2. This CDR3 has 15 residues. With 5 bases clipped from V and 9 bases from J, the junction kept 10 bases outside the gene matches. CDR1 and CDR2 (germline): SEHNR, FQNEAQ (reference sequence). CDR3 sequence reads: CASSVTSGMGGEQFF. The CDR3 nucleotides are TGTGCCAGCAGCGTAACTAGCGGGATGGGAGGTGAGCAGTTCTTC. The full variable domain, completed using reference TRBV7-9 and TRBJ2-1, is DTGVSQNPRHKITKRGQNVTFRCDPISEHNRLYWYRQTLGQGPEFLTYFQNEAQLEKSRLLSDRFSAERPKGSFSTLEIQRTEQGDSAMYLCASSVTSGMGGEQFFGPGTRLTVL.

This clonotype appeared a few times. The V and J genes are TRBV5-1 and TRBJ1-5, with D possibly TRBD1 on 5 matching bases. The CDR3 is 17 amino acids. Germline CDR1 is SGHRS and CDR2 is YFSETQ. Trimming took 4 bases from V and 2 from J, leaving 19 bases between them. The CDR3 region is CASSQGPRGMGNQPQHF. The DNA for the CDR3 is TGCGCCAGCAGCCAAGGACCTAGGGGAATGGGCAATCAGCCCCAGCATTTT. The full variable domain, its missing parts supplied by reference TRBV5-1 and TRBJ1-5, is KAGVTQTPRYLIKTRGQQVTLSCSPISGHRSVSWYQQTPGQGLQFLFEYFSETQRNKGNFPGRFSGRQFSNSRSEMNVSTLELGDSALYLCASSQGPRGMGNQPQHFGDGTRLSIL.

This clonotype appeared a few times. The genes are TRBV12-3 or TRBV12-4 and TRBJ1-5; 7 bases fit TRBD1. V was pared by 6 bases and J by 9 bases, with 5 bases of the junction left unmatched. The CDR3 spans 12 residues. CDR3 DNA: TGTGCCAGCAGCCAGGGGGGATGGCCCCAGCATTTT. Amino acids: CASSQGGWPQHF.

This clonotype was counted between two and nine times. The CDR3 bases are TGTGCCAGCAGCCCCCGGACTAGCGGGAGTCAACAGTATTTT. It encodes CASSPRTSGSQQYF. The V call is TRBV13, the J call TRBJ2-3, with 13 bases fitting TRBD2. The CDR3 consists of 14 residues. The germline V gene has CDR1 PRHDT and CDR2 FYEKMQ (reference sequence). Trimming removed 5 bases from V and 12 bases from J; junction bases left unmatched: 8.

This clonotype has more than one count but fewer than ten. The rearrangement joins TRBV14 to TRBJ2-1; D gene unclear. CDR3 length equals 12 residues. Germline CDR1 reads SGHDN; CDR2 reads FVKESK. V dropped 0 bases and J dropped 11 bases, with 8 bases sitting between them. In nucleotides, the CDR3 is TGTGCCAGCAGCCAAGAGCTGGGGAAGCAGTTCTTC. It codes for CASSQELGKQFF.

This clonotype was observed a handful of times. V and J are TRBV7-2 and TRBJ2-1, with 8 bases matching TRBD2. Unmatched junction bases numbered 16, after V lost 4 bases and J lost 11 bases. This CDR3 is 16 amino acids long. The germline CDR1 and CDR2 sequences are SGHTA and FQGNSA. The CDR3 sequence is CASSSVAGGGKGQQFF. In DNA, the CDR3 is TGTGCCAGCAGCTCAGTGGCGGGAGGCGGAAAAGGGCAGCAGTTCTTC.

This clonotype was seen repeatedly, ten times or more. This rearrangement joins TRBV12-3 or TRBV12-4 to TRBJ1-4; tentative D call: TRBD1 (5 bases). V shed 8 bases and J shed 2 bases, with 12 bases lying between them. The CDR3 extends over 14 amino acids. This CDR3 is CASRKDTTNEKLFF. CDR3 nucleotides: TGTGCCAGCCGAAAGGACACTACTAATGAAAAACTGTTTTTT.

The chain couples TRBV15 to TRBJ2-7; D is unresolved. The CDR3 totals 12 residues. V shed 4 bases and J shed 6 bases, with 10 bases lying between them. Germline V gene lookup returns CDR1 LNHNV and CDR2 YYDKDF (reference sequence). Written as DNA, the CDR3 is TGTGCCACCAGCACCGTATACGGCGAGCAGTACTTC. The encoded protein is CATSTVYGEQYF.

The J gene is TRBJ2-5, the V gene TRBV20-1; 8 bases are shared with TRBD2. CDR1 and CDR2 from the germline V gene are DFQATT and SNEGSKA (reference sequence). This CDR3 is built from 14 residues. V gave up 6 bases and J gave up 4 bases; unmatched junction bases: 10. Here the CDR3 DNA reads TGCAGTGCCAAAATCCCTGGGACTAGAGAGACCCAGTACTTC. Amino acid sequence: CSAKIPGTRETQYF.